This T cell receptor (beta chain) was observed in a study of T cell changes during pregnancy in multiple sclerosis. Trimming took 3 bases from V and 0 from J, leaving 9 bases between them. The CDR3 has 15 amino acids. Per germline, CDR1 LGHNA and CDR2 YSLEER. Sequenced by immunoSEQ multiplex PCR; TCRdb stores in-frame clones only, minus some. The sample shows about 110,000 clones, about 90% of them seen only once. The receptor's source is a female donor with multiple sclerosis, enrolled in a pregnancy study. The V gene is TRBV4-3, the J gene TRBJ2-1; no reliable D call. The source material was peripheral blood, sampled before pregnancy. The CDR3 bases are TGCGCCAGCAGCCAGGGCCTGAGCTCCTACAATGAGCAGTTCTTC. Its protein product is CASSQGLSSYNEQFF.